These 30 T cell receptor beta chains originate from one sample sequenced in a study of T cell changes during pregnancy in multiple sclerosis. Measured with immunoSEQ multiplex PCR; TCRdb has only the in-frame clones, and not every one. In the table there are around 60,000 clones, 93% of which are singletons. The material was peripheral blood, obtained after pregnancy. The receptors derive from a female donor with multiple sclerosis, enrolled in a pregnancy study.

The chain uses TRBV7-2 and TRBJ1-2, with a weak D call TRBD1 (6 bases). The germline V and J ends were trimmed by 4 bases and 4 bases, with 19 bases remaining between them. The CDR3 is made up of 16 amino acids. Looked up from germline, CDR1 is SGHTA and CDR2 is FQGNSA. DNA of the CDR3: TGTGCCAGCAGCTATCCGCCGGGACACCGCGGCTATGGCTACACCTTC. This sequence encodes CASSYPPGHRGYGYTF.

The chain has TRBV9 and TRBJ2-3, with TRBD2 as a possible D gene (6 bases). Germline values: CDR1 SGDLS, CDR2 YYNGEE. The CDR3 is made up of 13 amino acids. Trimming pared 4 bases from V and 2 bases from J, leaving 8 bases between. The CDR3 here is CASSMGLTDTQYF. The CDR3 nucleotides are TGTGCCAGCAGCATGGGACTCACAGATACGCAGTATTTT.

The V call is TRBV19, the J call TRBJ2-2; D is undetermined. V was trimmed by 6 bases and J by 1 base, leaving 9 bases between them. CDR1 is LNHDA and CDR2 is SQIVND in the germline V gene (reference sequence). This CDR3 region has 14 residues. DNA for the CDR3: TGTGCCAGTAGGTTTCAGGTGAACACCGGGGAGCTGTTTTTT. Residues: CASRFQVNTGELFF.

The chain uses TRBV5-6 and TRBJ2-7; 10 bases agree with TRBD2. CDR1 SGHDT and CDR2 YYEEEE come from the germline V gene. Germline trimming cut 0 bases from V and 5 bases from J; bases unmatched to any gene: 2. The CDR3 extends over 14 amino acids. The CDR3 loop reads CASSLGLAGDEQYF. CDR3 sequence (DNA): TGTGCCAGCAGCTTGGGGCTAGCGGGAGACGAGCAGTACTTC.

The V and J genes are TRBV4-1 and TRBJ2-6; TRBD1 matches 7 bases. Trimming at V came to 3 bases and at J to 2 bases, leaving 7 bases not matched to a gene. Germline V gene data show CDR1 as MGHRA and CDR2 as YSYEKL. This CDR3 contains 17 residues. The CDR3, as DNA: TGCGCCAGCAGCCAGGTTCCAACAGGGGCTGGGGCCAACGTCCTGACTTTC. The encoded protein is CASSQVPTGAGANVLTF.

CDR3 sequence (DNA): TGTGCCAGCTCACCAAGCACTAGCGGGGACTACGAGCAGTACTTC. Its translation: CASSPSTSGDYEQYF. J is TRBJ2-7 and V is TRBV18; 10 bases fit TRBD2. Germline-derived CDR1 and CDR2 are KGHSH and LQKENI. Unmatched junction bases numbered 4, after V lost 2 bases and J lost 3 bases. The CDR3 totals 15 residues.

The sample holds one count of this clone. V usage is TRBV4-3 and J usage is TRBJ2-1; 7 nucleotides match TRBD2. The length of the CDR3 is 16 residues. The trim removed 4 bases at V and 1 base at J, leaving 7 bases unmatched. Germline V gene sequence: CDR1 LGHNA, CDR2 YSLEER. The CDR3 spells CASSPNLAASYNEQFF. The DNA for the CDR3 is TGCGCCAGCAGCCCGAACCTAGCGGCTTCCTACAATGAGCAGTTCTTC.

The V and J genes are TRBV30 and TRBJ2-1; 16 nucleotides match TRBD2. V was pared by 3 bases and J by 3 bases, with 5 bases of the junction left unmatched. Germline CDR1 and CDR2: GTSNPN and SVGIG (reference sequence). This CDR3 spans 17 amino acids. In nucleotides, the CDR3 is TGTGCCTGGAGCACGGGACTAGCGGGAGGGAACTACAATGAGCAGTTCTTC. Translation: CAWSTGLAGGNYNEQFF.

This chain joins TRBV5-1 and TRBJ2-5; D remains ambiguous. CDR1 is SGHRS, CDR2 YFSETQ, per germline. The CDR3 sequence is 14 residues long. V shed 6 bases and J shed 4 bases, with 16 bases lying between them. The CDR3: CASKPSSRGETQYF. In nucleotides, the CDR3 is TGCGCCAGCAAACCCTCGAGTAGAGGAGAGACCCAGTACTTC.

As concerns this clone: The junction departs from the called germline gene at one end, perhaps through a read error. The CDR3: CASSFKSGTSSSEQYF. In nucleotides, the CDR3 is TGTGCCAGCAGCTTTAAATCCGGGACTAGCTCCTCCGAGCAGTACTTC. The chain links TRBV13 to TRBJ2-7; 9 bases align to TRBD2. This CDR3 has 16 amino acids. The germline CDR1 and CDR2 sequences are PRHDT and FYEKMQ (reference sequence). Using reference TRBV13 and TRBJ2-7 for the parts outside the CDR3, the full variable domain is AAGVIQSPRHLIKEKRETATLKCYPIPRHDTVYWYQQGPGQDPQFLISFYEKMQSDKGSIPDRFSAQQFSDYHSELNMSSLELGDSALYFCASSFKSGTSSSEQYFGPGTRLTVT.

This chain connects TRBV2 to TRBJ2-1; D is possibly TRBD2 (6 bases). The ends were cut back, 4 bases at V and 0 bases at J, with 13 bases in the middle. The germline V gene encodes CDR1 SNHLY and CDR2 FYNNEI. The CDR3 contains 16 residues. In DNA, the CDR3 is TGTGCCAGCAGTGCCCTGACTAGGAGCTCCTACAATGAGCAGTTCTTC. Its translation: CASSALTRSSYNEQFF.

The chain is built from TRBV5-4 and TRBJ2-1; D is unresolved. V was trimmed by 2 bases and J by 5 bases, leaving 5 bases between them. CDR3 length: 12 amino acids. CDR1 is SGHNT, CDR2 YYREEE, per germline (reference sequence). CDR3 nucleotide sequence: TGTGCCAGCAGCTTACACAACAATGAGCAGTTCTTC. As protein: CASSLHNNEQFF.

This chain links TRBV27 with TRBJ2-1, with a possible D match to TRBD2 (5 bases). This CDR3 has 13 amino acids. Looked up from germline, CDR1 is MNHEY and CDR2 is SMNVEV (reference sequence). V was pared by 6 bases and J by 9 bases, with 15 bases between. In DNA form, the CDR3 reads TGTGCCAGCAGCCCCTCCTTAGGAGGTGAGCAGTTCTTC. The encoded protein is CASSPSLGGEQFF.

The chain links TRBV4-1 to TRBJ2-7; 7 bases line up with TRBD1. Germline trimming cut 4 bases from V and 1 base from J; bases unmatched to any gene: 7. Germline V gene lookup returns CDR1 MGHRA and CDR2 YSYEKL. This CDR3 has 15 residues. DNA for the CDR3: TGCGCCAGCAGCCGCCTGCCGACAGGGTCCTACGAGCAGTACTTC. Amino acids: CASSRLPTGSYEQYF.

J is TRBJ1-1 and V is TRBV7-2; D remains ambiguous. CDR3 length: 14 residues. Germline V lookup: CDR1 SGHTA, CDR2 FQGNSA. V shed 5 bases and J shed 7 bases, with 17 bases lying between them. Written as DNA, the CDR3 is TGTGCCAGCAGCCAATTGACCCAGGTCGGTGAAGCTTTCTTT. It encodes CASSQLTQVGEAFF.

The chain couples TRBV27 to TRBJ1-2; TRBD1 matches 9 bases. The CDR3 has 15 amino acids. Germline loops: CDR1 MNHEY, CDR2 SMNVEV (reference sequence). Germline trimming cut 0 bases from V and 8 bases from J; bases unmatched to any gene: 7. The CDR3 DNA is TGTGCCAGCAGTTTATCGACGACAGGGGGGAAGGGCTACACCTTC. This codes for CASSLSTTGGKGYTF.

The V call is TRBV28, the J call TRBJ2-7, with TRBD2 matching 10 bases. This CDR3 has 15 amino acids. The germline gives CDR1 MDHEN, CDR2 SYDVKM. Trimming took 3 bases from V and 4 from J; bases not matched to a gene: 6. The CDR3 DNA is TGTGCCAGCAGTTTGTTGTCTAGCGGGAGTTACGAGCAGTACTTC. This sequence encodes CASSLLSSGSYEQYF.

This sequence joins TRBV7-9 and TRBJ2-1; 7 bases are a match to TRBD1. Trimming at V came to 6 bases and at J to 8 bases, leaving 7 bases not matched to a gene. Germline values: CDR1 SEHNR, CDR2 FQNEAQ (reference sequence). The CDR3 totals 13 residues. This chain's CDR3 is CASRTGSSYEQFF. DNA for the CDR3: TGTGCCAGCAGGACAGGGTCTTCTTATGAGCAGTTCTTC. Based on the CDR3 plus reference TRBV7-9 and TRBJ2-1, the full variable domain is DTGVSQNPRHKITKRGQNVTFRCDPISEHNRLYWYRQTLGQGPEFLTYFQNEAQLEKSRLLSDRFSAERPKGSFSTLEIQRTEQGDSAMYLCASRTGSSYEQFFGPGTRLTVL.

The chain uses TRBV15 and TRBJ2-5; D is unresolved. The V gene's germline CDR1 is LNHNV and CDR2 YYDKDF (reference sequence). The CDR3 spans 13 residues. V was pared by 0 bases and J by 4 bases, with 6 bases between. CDR3 in amino acids: CATSRDRGETQYF. In nucleotides, the CDR3 is TGTGCCACCAGCAGAGATAGAGGAGAGACCCAGTACTTC.

The rearrangement joins TRBV7-9 to TRBJ2-5; D may be TRBD1 (6 bases). Germline loops: CDR1 SEHNR, CDR2 FQNEAQ (reference sequence). This CDR3 comprises 17 residues. Deletions cut 4 bases from V and 4 bases from J, with 22 bases between. The CDR3, as DNA: TGTGCCAGCAGCTCCCCCAGGGGACAAGGGTGGCGAGAGACCCAGTACTTC. Residues: CASSSPRGQGWRETQYF.

The chain employs TRBV10-3 and TRBJ1-2; TRBD1 agrees at 7 bases. Germline V gene lookup returns CDR1 ENHRY and CDR2 SYGVKD. CDR3 length equals 13 residues. The V and J ends lost 10 bases and 5 bases, in that order; junction bases with no gene match: 10. CDR3 protein: CATSRDSDYGYTF. CDR3 bases: TGTGCCACGTCCCGGGACAGCGATTATGGCTACACCTTC.

V is TRBV7-2 and J is TRBJ1-2; D possibly corresponds to TRBD1 (5 bases). The CDR3 length is 13 residues. V lost 2 bases and J 4 bases, leaving 8 bases between the germline ends. From germline, CDR1 is SGHTA and CDR2 FQGNSA. As DNA, the CDR3 is TGTGCCAGCAGCTTATATGACAGCTATGGCTACACCTTC. This gives the protein CASSLYDSYGYTF.

The V gene is TRBV7-9, the J gene TRBJ2-7; 9 bases align to TRBD2. Germline loops: CDR1 SEHNR, CDR2 FQNEAQ (reference sequence). With 4 bases clipped from V and 5 bases from J, the junction kept 6 bases outside the gene matches. The CDR3 covers 14 residues. CDR3 amino acids: CASSYTSGFNEQYF. The DNA for the CDR3 is TGTGCCAGCAGCTACACTAGCGGGTTCAACGAGCAGTACTTC.

The chain is built from TRBV27 and TRBJ2-1; TRBD1 matches 8 bases. V was clipped by 7 bases and J by 7 bases; unmatched bases: 6. This CDR3 is 13 amino acids long. Germline values: CDR1 MNHEY, CDR2 SMNVEV (reference sequence). CDR3 nucleotides: TGTGCCAGCAAAAGGACAGGGACGAATGAGCAGTTCTTC. This gives the protein CASKRTGTNEQFF.

The rearrangement uses TRBV11-2 and TRBJ2-5, with TRBD2 as a possible D gene (6 bases). This CDR3 comprises 15 residues. Germline CDR1 reads SGHAT; CDR2 reads FQNNGV. V was clipped by 6 bases and J by 9 bases, with 23 bases between them. The CDR3 spells CASRLRIDNPGAQYF. Here the CDR3 DNA reads TGTGCCAGCAGGTTGAGGATAGACAACCCGGGGGCCCAGTACTTC.

This chain uses TRBV7-2 with TRBJ2-1; 13 bases are a match to TRBD2. In germline, CDR1 is SGHTA, CDR2 FQGNSA. This CDR3 has 14 residues. With 5 bases clipped from V and 10 bases from J, the junction kept 5 bases outside the gene matches. CDR3 amino acids: CASSPPTSGREQFF. For the CDR3, the DNA is TGTGCCAGCAGCCCACCGACTAGCGGGAGGGAGCAGTTCTTC.

The chain joins TRBV9 to TRBJ2-7; D may be TRBD1 (5 bases). Trimming left V 5 bases short and J 0 bases short, with 15 bases between. Germline V gene data show CDR1 as SGDLS and CDR2 as YYNGEE. This CDR3 contains 15 residues. The CDR3 DNA follows: TGTGCCAGCAGTCTGGTCCCTGACAGCTCCTACGAGCAGTACTTC. It codes for CASSLVPDSSYEQYF.

V gene TRBV5-4 combines with J gene TRBJ1-2, with 7 bases identical to TRBD1. The germline CDR1 and CDR2 sequences are SGHNT and YYREEE (reference sequence). The CDR3 totals 14 residues. V lost 4 bases and J lost 6; bases outside the gene matches: 9. As DNA, the CDR3 is TGTGCCAGCAGCGCGGTACAGGGGTTGAATGGCTACACCTTC. Translation: CASSAVQGLNGYTF.

V and J are TRBV2 and TRBJ2-7, with TRBD2 matching 7 bases. This CDR3 spans 13 amino acids. The V segment lost 8 bases and the J segment 4 bases; nucleotides outside the gene matches: 8. From germline, CDR1 is SNHLY and CDR2 FYNNEI. The CDR3 coding sequence is TGTGCCAGCCTGGCGGGAGAAGAGTACGAGCAGTACTTC. It is translated as CASLAGEEYEQYF.

The genes are TRBV12-5 and TRBJ2-3; 9 bases fit TRBD2. Germline trimming cut 0 bases from V and 0 bases from J; bases unmatched to any gene: 10. The CDR3 is 19 amino acids. Per the germline V gene, CDR1 is LGHNT and CDR2 is FRNRAP. The CDR3 bases are TGTGCTAGTGGTTTGGTACTCAGGGGACTAGCAGTAAGCACAGATACGCAGTATTTT. It specifies CASGLVLRGLAVSTDTQYF.